The 9 T cell receptor beta chains below come from one sample, sequenced in a study of T cells after posttransplantation cyclophosphamide (dated by TCRdb to between 2015 and 2016). The library was prepared using the immunoSEQ multiplex PCR assay. In TCRdb, the immuneACCESS table is reduced to in-frame sequences with V and J assigned. These tables do not hold every clone; where another copy was compared, an unresolved V gene accounts for under half, and the others remain unexplained. This sample is represented by tens of thousands of clones, with no singletons among them. The ten biggest clones cover around 3% of the sample. The material sequenced was PBMCs. The receptors shown here come from a woman aged 60-75 years in good health, CMV-negative, and a related stem cell transplant donor.

This clone has a count of ten or more. V and J are TRBV27 and TRBJ2-5; 9 nucleotides align to TRBD1. Germline CDR1 reads MNHEY; CDR2 reads SMNVEV (reference sequence). This CDR3 region has 14 residues. V lost 8 bases and J lost 5; bases outside the gene matches: 9. CDR3: CASANRGPSETQYF. CDR3 nucleotide sequence: TGTGCCAGCGCAAACAGGGGGCCTTCGGAGACCCAGTACTTC.

This clone was observed at least ten times. V usage is TRBV12-3 or TRBV12-4 and J usage is TRBJ1-1; 8 nucleotides align to TRBD1. This CDR3 has 14 amino acids. V was clipped by 7 bases and J by 1 base; unmatched bases: 5. CDR3 sequence: CASNPQGANTEAFF. DNA for the CDR3: TGTGCCAGCAACCCCCAGGGGGCGAACACTGAAGCTTTCTTT.

In its sample, this clone was seen many times. This chain joins TRBV28 and TRBJ2-7, with D possibly matching TRBD2 (5 bases). The germline V and J ends were trimmed by 10 bases and 6 bases, with 13 bases remaining between them. The germline V gene encodes CDR1 MDHEN and CDR2 SYDVKM. This CDR3 is built from 11 residues. CDR3 in amino acids: CATTRVGEQYF. The CDR3 DNA reads as TGTGCCACTACTAGGGTGGGCGAGCAGTACTTC.

There are many counts of this clone. The chain joins TRBV5-4 to TRBJ2-1, with 11 bases fitting TRBD2. Per germline, CDR1 SGHNT and CDR2 YYREEE (reference sequence). The CDR3 loop spans 18 amino acids. Trimming cost V 1 base and J 2 bases; bases outside gene matches: 8. The CDR3 region is CASSLSSGGAGTYNEQFF. The CDR3 DNA follows: TGTGCCAGCAGCTTGAGTAGCGGGGGGGCCGGTACCTACAATGAGCAGTTCTTC. The full variable domain, its missing parts supplied by reference TRBV5-4 and TRBJ2-1, is ETGVTQSPTHLIKTRGQQVTLRCSSQSGHNTVSWYQQALGQGPQFIFQYYREEENGRGNFPPRFSGLQFPNYSSELNVNALELDDSALYLCASSLSSGGAGTYNEQFFGPGTRLTVL.

The chain combines TRBV4-3 with TRBJ2-3; D gene uncertain. The germline V gene has CDR1 LGHNA and CDR2 YSLEER. The V end lost 0 bases, the J end lost 10 bases, and 20 bases lay between the germline ends. The CDR3 covers 16 residues. The CDR3 spells CASSQDLEPLPRAQYF. The CDR3 bases are TGCGCCAGCAGCCAAGATCTTGAGCCTCTCCCAAGGGCGCAGTATTTT.

This clone was seen ten or more times. This chain joins TRBV10-3 and TRBJ2-7, with D possibly TRBD1 on 6 matching bases. Germline-derived CDR1 and CDR2 are ENHRY and SYGVKD. V was pared by 3 bases and J by 0 bases, with 12 bases between. The CDR3 is 15 amino acids. CDR3 amino acids: CAISEGTTSSYEQYF. As DNA, the CDR3 is TGTGCCATCAGTGAAGGGACAACGAGCTCCTACGAGCAGTACTTC.

This clone was observed many times. This chain joins TRBV6-6 and TRBJ1-1, with 11 nucleotides matching TRBD1. Trimming cost V 5 bases and J 13 bases; bases outside gene matches: 9. CDR1 MNHNY and CDR2 SVGAGI come from the germline V gene (reference sequence). There are 13 residues in the CDR3. The CDR3 spells CASSRGQGAGGFF. CDR3 DNA sequence: TGTGCCAGCAGTCGAGGACAGGGGGCTGGAGGTTTCTTT.

This clone was recorded many times. This sequence joins TRBV10-3 and TRBJ2-7; D is unclear. Trimming pared 5 bases from V and 3 bases from J, leaving 17 bases between. CDR1 ENHRY and CDR2 SYGVKD come from the germline V gene. This CDR3 has 15 amino acids. This chain's CDR3 is CAISRPTANFYEQYF. DNA of the CDR3: TGTGCCATCAGTCGTCCAACAGCCAATTTCTACGAGCAGTACTTC.

This clone was counted ten times or more. The gene calls are TRBV5-1 and TRBJ2-1; a weak D match, TRBD1 (6 bases). Germline V gene sequence: CDR1 SGHRS, CDR2 YFSETQ. This CDR3 is 16 amino acids long. Deletions cut 4 bases from V and 5 bases from J, with 19 bases between. CDR3 nucleotides: TGCGCCAGCAGCCTAATCCCGGGGACAACTGACAATGAGCAGTTCTTC. Encoded protein: CASSLIPGTTDNEQFF.